This T cell receptor beta chain emerged from a study of blood T cells in healthy people across ages. Germline V gene data show CDR1 as SGHTA and CDR2 as FQGTGA. Germline trimming cut 5 bases from V and 6 bases from J; bases unmatched to any gene: 9. The CDR3 is 15 residues long. Next came a second PCR, run for about 7 to 12 cycles, which used a sample-barcoded 5' primer along with a J-beta primer mix. Researchers report that a template-switch adaptor with 12 random nucleotides tagged each cDNA molecule. TCRdb processed the 5' RACE reads anew with MiXCR; each CDR3 protein has one entry. The sample includes approximately 940,000 distinct CDR3 sequences, roughly 50% of them seen just once. Researchers report isolating at least 6 million PBMCs per sample. This clonotype was counted ten times or more. Antigen specificity is unknown. Overall study results and limits: Roughly linear declines in TCR beta diversity per million T cells occurred with age.

The clonotype was recovered from a man aged 25 to 45 in good health. The V and J genes are TRBV7-3 and TRBJ2-1; TRBD1 agrees at 8 bases. Sequenced material: blood. The CDR3 DNA reads TGTGCCAGCAGCCCTCCCGGGACAGGCTCCAATGAGCAGTTCTTC. Its translation is CASSPPGTGSNEQFF.